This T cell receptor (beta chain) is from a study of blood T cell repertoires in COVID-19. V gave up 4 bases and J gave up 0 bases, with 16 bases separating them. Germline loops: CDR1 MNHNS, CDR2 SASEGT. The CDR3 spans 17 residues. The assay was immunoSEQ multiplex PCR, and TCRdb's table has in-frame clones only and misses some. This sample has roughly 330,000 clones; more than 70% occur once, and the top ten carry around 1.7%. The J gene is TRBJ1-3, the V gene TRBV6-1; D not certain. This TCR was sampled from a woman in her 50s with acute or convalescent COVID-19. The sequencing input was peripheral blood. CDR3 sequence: CASSGLEGLSSGNTIYF. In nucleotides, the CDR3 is TGTGCCAGCAGTGGGTTGGAGGGCCTTAGCTCTGGAAACACCATATATTTT.